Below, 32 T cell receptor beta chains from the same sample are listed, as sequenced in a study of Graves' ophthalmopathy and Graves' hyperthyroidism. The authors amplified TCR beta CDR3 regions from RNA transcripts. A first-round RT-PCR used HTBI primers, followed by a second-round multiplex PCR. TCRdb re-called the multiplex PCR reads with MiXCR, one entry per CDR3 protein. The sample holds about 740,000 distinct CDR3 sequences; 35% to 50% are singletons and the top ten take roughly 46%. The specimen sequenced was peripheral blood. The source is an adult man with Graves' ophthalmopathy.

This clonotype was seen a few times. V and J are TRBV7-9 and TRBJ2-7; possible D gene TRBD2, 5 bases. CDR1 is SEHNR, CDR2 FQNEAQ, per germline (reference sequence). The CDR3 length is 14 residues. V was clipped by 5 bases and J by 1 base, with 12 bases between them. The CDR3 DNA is TGTGCCAGCAGCCCCAAGGCGGGTTCCTACGAGCAGTACTTC. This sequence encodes CASSPKAGSYEQYF.

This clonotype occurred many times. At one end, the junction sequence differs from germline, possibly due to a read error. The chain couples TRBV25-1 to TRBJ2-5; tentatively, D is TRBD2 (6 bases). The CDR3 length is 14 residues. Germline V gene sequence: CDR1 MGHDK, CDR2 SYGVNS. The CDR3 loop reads CASSEPGLQETQYF. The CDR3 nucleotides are TGTGCCAGCAGTGAACCGGGACTGCAAGAAACCCAGTACTTC.

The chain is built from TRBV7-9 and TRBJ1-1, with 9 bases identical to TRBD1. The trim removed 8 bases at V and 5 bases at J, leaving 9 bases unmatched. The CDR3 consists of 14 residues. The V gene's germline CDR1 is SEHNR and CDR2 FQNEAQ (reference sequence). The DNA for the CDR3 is TGTGCCAGCTCATCTACAGGGGGCCGGACTGAAGCTTTCTTT. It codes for CASSSTGGRTEAFF.

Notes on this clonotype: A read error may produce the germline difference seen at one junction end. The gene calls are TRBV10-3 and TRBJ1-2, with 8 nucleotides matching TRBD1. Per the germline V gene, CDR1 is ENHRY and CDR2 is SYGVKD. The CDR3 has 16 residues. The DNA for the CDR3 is TGTGCCAGCAGTTCGACCGGACAGGGAAGTTCCTATGGCTACACCTTC. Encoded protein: CASSSTGQGSSYGYTF.

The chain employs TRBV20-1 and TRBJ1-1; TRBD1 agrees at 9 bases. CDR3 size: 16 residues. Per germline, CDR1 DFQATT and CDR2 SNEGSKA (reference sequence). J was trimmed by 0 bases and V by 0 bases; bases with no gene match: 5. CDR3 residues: CSARDSGTGMNTEAFF. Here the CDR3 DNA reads TGCAGTGCTAGAGATTCGGGGACAGGGATGAACACTGAAGCTTTCTTT.

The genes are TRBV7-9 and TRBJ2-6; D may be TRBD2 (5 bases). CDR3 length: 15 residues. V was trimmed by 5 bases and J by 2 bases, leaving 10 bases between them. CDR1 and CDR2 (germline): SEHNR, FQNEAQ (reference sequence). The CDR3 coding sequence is TGTGCCAGCAGCCGCCCGGGGACTGGGGCCAACGTCCTGACTTTC. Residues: CASSRPGTGANVLTF.

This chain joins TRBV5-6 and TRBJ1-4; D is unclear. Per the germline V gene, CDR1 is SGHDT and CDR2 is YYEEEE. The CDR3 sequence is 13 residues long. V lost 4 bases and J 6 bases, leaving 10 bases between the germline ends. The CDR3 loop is CASSRSSDEKLFF. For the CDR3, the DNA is TGTGCCAGCAGCCGTTCTTCGGATGAAAAACTGTTTTTT.

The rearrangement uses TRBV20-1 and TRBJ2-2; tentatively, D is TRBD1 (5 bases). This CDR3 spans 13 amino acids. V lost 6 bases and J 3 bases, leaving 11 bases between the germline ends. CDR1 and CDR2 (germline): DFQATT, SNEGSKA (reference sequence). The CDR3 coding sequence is TGCAGTGCCTTCCAGGGTGACACCGGGGAGCTGTTTTTT. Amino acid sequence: CSAFQGDTGELFF.

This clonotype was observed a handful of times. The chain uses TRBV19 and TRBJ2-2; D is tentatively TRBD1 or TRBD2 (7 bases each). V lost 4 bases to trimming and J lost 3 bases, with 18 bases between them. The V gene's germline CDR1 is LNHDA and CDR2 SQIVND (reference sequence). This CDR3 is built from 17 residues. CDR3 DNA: TGTGCCAGTAGTAGGGGGGGGCAGGGGGAGTACACCGGGGAGCTGTTTTTT. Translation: CASSRGGQGEYTGELFF. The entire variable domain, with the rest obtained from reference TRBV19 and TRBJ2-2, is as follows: DGGITQSPKYLFRKEGQNVTLSCEQNLNHDAMYWYRQDPGQGLRLIYYSQIVNDFQKGDIAEGYSVSREKKESFPLTVTSAQKNPTAFYLCASSRGGQGEYTGELFFGEGSRLTVL.

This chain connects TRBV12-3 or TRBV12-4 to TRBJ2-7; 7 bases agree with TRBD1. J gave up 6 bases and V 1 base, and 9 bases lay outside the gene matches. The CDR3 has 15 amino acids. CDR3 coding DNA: TGTGCCAGCAGTTTAGGGACAGGTTTTTCGGGCGAGCAGTACTTC. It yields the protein CASSLGTGFSGEQYF.

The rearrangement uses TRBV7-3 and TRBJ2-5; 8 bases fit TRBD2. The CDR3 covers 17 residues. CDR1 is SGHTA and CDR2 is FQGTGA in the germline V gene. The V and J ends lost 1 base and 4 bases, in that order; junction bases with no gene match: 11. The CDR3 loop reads CASSLRGLAGRGETQYF. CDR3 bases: TGTGCCAGCAGCTTAAGGGGGCTAGCGGGCCGGGGAGAGACCCAGTACTTC.

This CDR3 reads CASSIAGQPYEQYF. The CDR3, as DNA: TGTGCCAGTAGTATAGCGGGACAACCCTACGAGCAGTACTTC. The J gene is TRBJ2-7, the V gene TRBV19, with a possible D match to TRBD1 (6 bases). This CDR3 has 14 amino acids. V gave up 1 base and J gave up 2 bases, with 9 bases separating them. Germline CDR1 is LNHDA and CDR2 is SQIVND (reference sequence).

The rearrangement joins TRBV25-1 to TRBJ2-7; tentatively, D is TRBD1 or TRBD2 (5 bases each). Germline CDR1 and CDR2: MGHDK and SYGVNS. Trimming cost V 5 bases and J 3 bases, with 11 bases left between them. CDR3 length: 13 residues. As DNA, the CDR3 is TGTGCCAGCAGTTCGGCAGGGAGCTACGAGCAGTACTTC. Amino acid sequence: CASSSAGSYEQYF.

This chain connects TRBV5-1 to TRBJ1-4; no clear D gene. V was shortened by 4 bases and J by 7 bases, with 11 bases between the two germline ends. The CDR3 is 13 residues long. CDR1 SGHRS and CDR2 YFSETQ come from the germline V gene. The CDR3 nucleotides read TGCGCCAGCAGCGGCCGGGCTGGTGAAAAACTGTTTTTT. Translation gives CASSGRAGEKLFF.

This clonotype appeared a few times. The CDR3 protein is CASSSHSPYEQYF. In nucleotides, the CDR3 is TGTGCCAGCAGTTCACATAGCCCCTACGAGCAGTACTTC. The J gene is TRBJ2-7, the V gene TRBV12-3 or TRBV12-4; no definite D call. This CDR3 has 13 residues. The V end was cut by 4 bases, the J end by 2 bases, with 9 bases between.

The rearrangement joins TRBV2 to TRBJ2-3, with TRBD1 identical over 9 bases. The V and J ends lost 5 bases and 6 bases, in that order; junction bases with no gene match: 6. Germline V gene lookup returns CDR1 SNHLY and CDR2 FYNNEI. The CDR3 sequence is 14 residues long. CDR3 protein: CASSTDRGFDTQYF. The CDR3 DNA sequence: TGTGCCAGCAGTACCGACAGGGGGTTTGATACGCAGTATTTT.

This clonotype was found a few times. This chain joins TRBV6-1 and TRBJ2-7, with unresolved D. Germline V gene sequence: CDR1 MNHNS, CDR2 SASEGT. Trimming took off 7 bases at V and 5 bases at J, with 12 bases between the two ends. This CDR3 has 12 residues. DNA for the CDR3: TGTGCCAGCACCGAGCACAGCGACGAGCAGTACTTC. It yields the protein CASTEHSDEQYF.

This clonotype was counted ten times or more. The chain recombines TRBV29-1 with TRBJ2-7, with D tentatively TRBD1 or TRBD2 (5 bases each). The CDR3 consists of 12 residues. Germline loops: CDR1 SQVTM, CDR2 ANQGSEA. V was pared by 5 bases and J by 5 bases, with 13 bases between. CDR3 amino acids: CSVRTGTHEQYF. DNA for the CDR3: TGCAGCGTTCGTACGGGGACCCACGAGCAGTACTTC.

This CDR3 is CSVEGAAGGPETQYF. CDR3 in DNA: TGCAGCGTTGAAGGTGCGGCGGGAGGGCCGGAGACCCAGTACTTC. The rearrangement links TRBV29-1 to TRBJ2-5; 9 bases are a match to TRBD2. V was pared by 1 base and J by 5 bases, with 8 bases of the junction left unmatched. CDR1 SQVTM and CDR2 ANQGSEA come from the germline V gene. There are 15 residues in the CDR3.

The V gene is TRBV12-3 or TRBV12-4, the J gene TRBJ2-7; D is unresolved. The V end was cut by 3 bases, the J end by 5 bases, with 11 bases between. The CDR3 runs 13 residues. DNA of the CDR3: TGTGCCAGCAGTTTCCGCTCGAGCGACGAGCAGTACTTC. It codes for CASSFRSSDEQYF.

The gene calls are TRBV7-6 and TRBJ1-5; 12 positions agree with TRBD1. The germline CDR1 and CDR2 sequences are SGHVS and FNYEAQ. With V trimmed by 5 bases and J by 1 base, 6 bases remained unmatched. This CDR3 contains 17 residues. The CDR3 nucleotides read TGTGCCAGCAGCCCTCAGGGACAGGGGGCGAGCAATCAGCCCCAGCATTTT. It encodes CASSPQGQGASNQPQHF.

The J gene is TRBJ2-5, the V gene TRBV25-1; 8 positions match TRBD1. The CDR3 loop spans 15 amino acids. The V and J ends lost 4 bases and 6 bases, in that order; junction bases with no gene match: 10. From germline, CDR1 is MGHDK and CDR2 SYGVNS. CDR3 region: CASSAHGQGLQTQYF. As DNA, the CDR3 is TGTGCCAGCAGTGCGCATGGACAGGGCTTGCAGACCCAGTACTTC.

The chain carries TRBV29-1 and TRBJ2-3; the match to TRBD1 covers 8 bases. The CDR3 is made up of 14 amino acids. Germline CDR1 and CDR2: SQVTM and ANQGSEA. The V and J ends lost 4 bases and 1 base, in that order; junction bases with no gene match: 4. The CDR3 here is CSVADRVGTDTQYF. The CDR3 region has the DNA TGCAGCGTTGCGGACAGGGTTGGCACAGATACGCAGTATTTT.

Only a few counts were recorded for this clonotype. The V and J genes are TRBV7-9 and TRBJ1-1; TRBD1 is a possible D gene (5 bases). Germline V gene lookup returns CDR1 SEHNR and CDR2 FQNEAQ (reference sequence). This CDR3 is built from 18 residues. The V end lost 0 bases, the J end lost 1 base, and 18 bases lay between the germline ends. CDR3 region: CASSLAFGGVGWNTEAFF. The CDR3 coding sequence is TGTGCCAGCAGCTTAGCTTTCGGGGGGGTAGGGTGGAACACTGAAGCTTTCTTT.

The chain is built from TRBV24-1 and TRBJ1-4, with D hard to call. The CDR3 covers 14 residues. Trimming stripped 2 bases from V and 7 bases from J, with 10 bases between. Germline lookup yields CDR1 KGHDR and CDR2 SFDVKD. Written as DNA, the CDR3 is TGTGCCACCAGTGATTCGTCGGAAGGTGAAAAACTGTTTTTT. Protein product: CATSDSSEGEKLFF.

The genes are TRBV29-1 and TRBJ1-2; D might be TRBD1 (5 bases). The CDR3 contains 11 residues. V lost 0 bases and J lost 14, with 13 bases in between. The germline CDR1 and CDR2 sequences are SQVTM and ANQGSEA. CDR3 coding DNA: TGCAGCGTTGAAGATAAGGGGATAAGGACCTTC. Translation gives CSVEDKGIRTF.

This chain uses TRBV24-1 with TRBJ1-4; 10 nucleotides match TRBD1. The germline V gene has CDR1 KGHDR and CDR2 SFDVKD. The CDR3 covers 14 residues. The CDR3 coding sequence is TGTGCTAGAGAATCGACAGGGGGCGTTGAAAAACTGTTTTTT. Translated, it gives CARESTGGVEKLFF.

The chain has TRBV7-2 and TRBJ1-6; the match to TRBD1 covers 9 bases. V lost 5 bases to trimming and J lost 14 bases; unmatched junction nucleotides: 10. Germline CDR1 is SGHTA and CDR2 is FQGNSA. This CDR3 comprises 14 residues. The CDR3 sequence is CASSLDRGASTLHF. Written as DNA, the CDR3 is TGTGCCAGCAGCCTGGACAGGGGAGCGTCGACCCTCCACTTT.

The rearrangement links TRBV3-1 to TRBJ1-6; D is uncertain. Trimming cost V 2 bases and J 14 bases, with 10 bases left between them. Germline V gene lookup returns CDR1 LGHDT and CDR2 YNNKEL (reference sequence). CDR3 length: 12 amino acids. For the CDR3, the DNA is TGTGCCAGCAGCCAAACCGCCCGGTCCCTCCACTTT. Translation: CASSQTARSLHF. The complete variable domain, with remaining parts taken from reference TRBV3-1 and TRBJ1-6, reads DTAVSQTPKYLVTQMGNDKSIKCEQNLGHDTMYWYKQDSKKFLKIMFSYNNKELIINETVPNRFSPKSPDKAHLNLHINSLELGDSAVYFCASSQTARSLHFGNGTRLTVT.

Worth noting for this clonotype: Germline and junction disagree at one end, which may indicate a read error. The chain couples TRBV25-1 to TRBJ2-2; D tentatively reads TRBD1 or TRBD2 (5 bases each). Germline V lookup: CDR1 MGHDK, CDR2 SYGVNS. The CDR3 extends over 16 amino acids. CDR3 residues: CATSDRHGTYTGELFF. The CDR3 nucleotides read TGTGCCACCAGTGACCGACATGGGACCTACACCGGGGAGCTGTTTTTT.

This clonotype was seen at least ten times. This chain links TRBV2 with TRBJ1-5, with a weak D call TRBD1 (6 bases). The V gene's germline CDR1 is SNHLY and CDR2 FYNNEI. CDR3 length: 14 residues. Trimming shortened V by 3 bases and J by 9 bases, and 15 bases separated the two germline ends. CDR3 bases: TGTGCCAGCAGTGAGGCAGGGGAAGGGTGGCCCCAGCATTTT. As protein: CASSEAGEGWPQHF. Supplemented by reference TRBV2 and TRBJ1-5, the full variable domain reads EPEVTQTPSHQVTQMGQEVILRCVPISNHLYFYWYRQILGQKVEFLVSFYNNEISEKSEIFDDQFSVERPDGSNFTLKIRSTKLEDSAMYFCASSEAGEGWPQHFGDGTRLSIL.

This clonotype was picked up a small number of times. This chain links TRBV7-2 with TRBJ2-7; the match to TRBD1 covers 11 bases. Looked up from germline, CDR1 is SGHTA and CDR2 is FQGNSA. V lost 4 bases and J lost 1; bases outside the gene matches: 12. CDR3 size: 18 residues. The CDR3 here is CASSSGQGADFWSYEQYF. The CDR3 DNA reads TGTGCCAGCAGCTCCGGACAGGGGGCGGATTTTTGGTCCTACGAGCAGTACTTC.